These 26 T cell receptor beta chains were sequenced from one sample in a study of TIL therapy for anti-PD-1-resistant metastatic lung cancer. The immunoSEQ assay was v3. Clones were read by immunoSEQ multiplex PCR, and TCRdb kept only the in-frame ones, dropping some. The table has about 52,000 clones, around 80% seen once; the top ten hold roughly 5%. Described time point: pre-treatment sample, taken before nivolumab and TIL therapy. This specimen consisted of blood, obtained at baseline. The receptors derive from a woman aged 30-79 years with non-small cell lung cancer.

This chain joins TRBV15 and TRBJ2-1; 8 bases map to TRBD1. This CDR3 is built from 14 residues. Germline trimming cut 8 bases from V and 5 bases from J; bases unmatched to any gene: 8. Germline V gene data show CDR1 as LNHNV and CDR2 as YYDKDF (reference sequence). CDR3 nucleotide sequence: TGTGCCACCCAAACCGGACAGGGAGACAATGAGCAGTTCTTC. Its translation is CATQTGQGDNEQFF.

This clone was detected once. The chain joins TRBV5-1 to TRBJ2-7, with D possibly TRBD1 on 6 matching bases. The CDR3 totals 15 residues. V was pared by 4 bases and J by 1 base, with 15 bases between. Looked up from germline, CDR1 is SGHRS and CDR2 is YFSETQ. CDR3 amino acids: CASSPGGGGSYEQYF. The CDR3 DNA is TGCGCCAGCAGCCCGGGTGGGGGCGGTTCCTACGAGCAGTACTTC.

The chain recombines TRBV28 with TRBJ1-5; D is perhaps TRBD1 (6 bases). V lost 7 bases, J lost 0 bases, and 13 bases lay in between. The CDR3 length is 15 residues. Germline lookup yields CDR1 MDHEN and CDR2 SYDVKM. The CDR3: CASKLYRDSNQPQHF. The CDR3 DNA reads as TGTGCCAGCAAGCTCTACAGGGATAGCAATCAGCCCCAGCATTTT. Using reference TRBV28 and TRBJ1-5 for the parts outside the CDR3, the full variable domain is DVKVTQSSRYLVKRTGEKVFLECVQDMDHENMFWYRQDPGLGLRLIYFSYDVKMKEKGDIPEGYSVSREKKERFSLILESASTNQTSMYLCASKLYRDSNQPQHFGDGTRLSIL.

CDR3 DNA: TGTGCCATCAGTGAGTCCGGGACAGATACGCAGTATTTT. Its protein product is CAISESGTDTQYF. V usage is TRBV10-3 and J usage is TRBJ2-3; no definite D call. This CDR3 region has 13 residues. CDR1 and CDR2 (germline): ENHRY, SYGVKD. V lost 0 bases, J lost 3 bases, and 4 bases lay in between.

The chain uses TRBV18 and TRBJ1-1; D not certain. Deletions cut 9 bases from V and 3 bases from J, with 14 bases between. The CDR3 spans 13 residues. The germline CDR1 and CDR2 sequences are KGHSH and LQKENI. The CDR3 protein is CASFTTGDTEAFF. DNA of the CDR3: TGTGCCAGTTTCACAACTGGGGACACTGAAGCTTTCTTT.

This chain connects TRBV5-1 to TRBJ1-4, with D perhaps TRBD1 (5 bases). The V and J ends lost 4 bases and 8 bases respectively, with 18 bases between them. This CDR3 contains 15 residues. Germline lookup yields CDR1 SGHRS and CDR2 YFSETQ. The CDR3 bases are TGCGCCAGCAGCCCTGGGGGAGGGAGTAAGGAAAAACTGTTTTTT. Its translation: CASSPGGGSKEKLFF. The variable domain in full, completed from reference TRBV5-1 and TRBJ1-4, reads KAGVTQTPRYLIKTRGQQVTLSCSPISGHRSVSWYQQTPGQGLQFLFEYFSETQRNKGNFPGRFSGRQFSNSRSEMNVSTLELGDSALYLCASSPGGGSKEKLFFGSGTQLSVL.

V is TRBV5-6 and J is TRBJ1-1; no clear D gene. Trimming left V 0 bases short and J 0 bases short, with 9 bases between. Germline CDR1 SGHDT, CDR2 YYEEEE. The CDR3 is 15 residues long. CDR3 amino acids: CASSLARKLNTEAFF. The CDR3 DNA follows: TGTGCCAGCAGCTTGGCACGGAAATTGAACACTGAAGCTTTCTTT.

This clone is a singleton in its sample. The chain uses TRBV30 and TRBJ2-5; 8 nucleotides match TRBD1. Near its end, the DNA agrees better with TRBJ2-7, so the J call may be wrong. CDR3 length: 14 residues. Germline V gene data show CDR1 as GTSNPN and CDR2 as SVGIG (reference sequence). In nucleotides, the CDR3 is TGTGCCTGGAGTGTAGGCAGGGGGCACTACGAGCAGTACTTC. Protein: CAWSVGRGHYEQYF.

The rearrangement joins TRBV18 to TRBJ2-1; 9 bases fit TRBD2. V trimming: 6 bases; J trimming: 4 bases; junction bases outside the gene matches: 7. The CDR3 is 15 residues long. Germline CDR1 KGHSH, CDR2 LQKENI. The CDR3, as DNA: TGTGCCAGCTCTCTCCGGACTAGCGATTACAATGAGCAGTTCTTC. Residues: CASSLRTSDYNEQFF.

The chain is built from TRBV5-1 and TRBJ2-5, with a possible D match to TRBD2 (6 bases). The length of the CDR3 is 15 residues. Trimming took off 1 base at V and 5 bases at J, with 15 bases between the two ends. In germline, CDR1 is SGHRS, CDR2 YFSETQ. CDR3 amino acids: CASSLSSGGMETQYF. The CDR3 DNA sequence: TGCGCCAGCAGCTTGTCTAGTGGGGGGATGGAGACCCAGTACTTC.

This clone appeared a few times. J is TRBJ2-7 and V is TRBV2; D ambiguous. CDR1 SNHLY and CDR2 FYNNEI come from the germline V gene. Deletions cut 0 bases from V and 6 bases from J, with 3 bases between. CDR3 length: 11 residues. CDR3 residues: CASSEALEQYF. Here the CDR3 DNA reads TGTGCCAGCAGTGAAGCTCTCGAGCAGTACTTC.

The genes are TRBV10-3 and TRBJ1-3; D may be TRBD1 (5 bases). CDR1 is ENHRY, CDR2 SYGVKD, per germline. This CDR3 is 14 amino acids long. V was clipped by 4 bases and J by 0 bases, with 7 bases between them. The CDR3 here is CAISGDPSGNTIYF. DNA of the CDR3: TGTGCCATCAGTGGGGACCCCTCTGGAAACACCATATATTTT.

The rearrangement joins TRBV9 to TRBJ2-2; 16 nucleotides match TRBD2. V trimming: 0 bases; J trimming: 5 bases; junction bases outside the gene matches: 4. This CDR3 contains 18 residues. Germline CDR1 reads SGDLS; CDR2 reads YYNGEE. CDR3 protein: CASSVAGTSGRGTGELFF. Written as DNA, the CDR3 is TGTGCCAGCAGCGTAGCTGGGACTAGCGGGAGGGGGACCGGGGAGCTGTTTTTT.

This clone has just one count. The chain has TRBV7-9 and TRBJ1-1; 9 positions match TRBD1. V lost 5 bases and J lost 8; bases outside the gene matches: 3. Looked up from germline, CDR1 is SEHNR and CDR2 is FQNEAQ (reference sequence). The CDR3 is 12 residues long. The CDR3 is CASSRDREEAFF. As DNA, the CDR3 is TGTGCCAGCAGCCGGGACAGGGAGGAAGCTTTCTTT.

In regard to this clone: Relative to the germline gene, one junction end is altered; a read error may explain this. The CDR3 DNA follows: TGCAGCGCTAGTGGGGGCAATGAGCAGTTCTTC. Its translation is CSASGGNEQFF. The chain combines TRBV20-1 with TRBJ2-1, with D perhaps assigned TRBD1 or TRBD2 (5 bases each). The CDR3 runs to 11 residues. Germline V lookup: CDR1 DFQATT, CDR2 SNEGSKA (reference sequence).

The V gene is TRBV14, the J gene TRBJ1-4; 8 bases are shared with TRBD1. The CDR3 length is 15 residues. CDR1 is SGHDN and CDR2 is FVKESK in the germline V gene. The junction had 6 bases not matched to a gene; V was cut back by 3 bases and J by 6 bases. CDR3 DNA sequence: TGTGCCAGCAGCCAGTACAGGGGGGCCTATGAAAAACTGTTTTTT. Translated: CASSQYRGAYEKLFF.

The rearrangement uses TRBV27 and TRBJ1-1; 8 positions match TRBD1. CDR1 and CDR2 from the germline V gene are MNHEY and SMNVEV (reference sequence). V was clipped by 6 bases and J by 4 bases; unmatched bases: 1. The CDR3 extends over 12 amino acids. CDR3 protein: CASSTGGTEAFF. CDR3 nucleotide sequence: TGTGCCAGCAGCACAGGGGGCACTGAAGCTTTCTTT.

The J gene is TRBJ2-5, the V gene TRBV28, with a possible D match to TRBD1 (5 bases). The ends were cut back, 4 bases at V and 7 bases at J, with 10 bases in the middle. Per the germline V gene, CDR1 is MDHEN and CDR2 is SYDVKM. This CDR3 is 12 amino acids long. The CDR3 nucleotides are TGTGCCAGCAGTTCAGTAAGGGGGACCCAGTACTTC. It is translated as CASSSVRGTQYF.

The rearrangement joins TRBV29-1 to TRBJ2-7; D unclear. Trimming left V 0 bases short and J 0 bases short, with 6 bases between. CDR3 size: 13 residues. Per germline, CDR1 SQVTM and CDR2 ANQGSEA. For the CDR3, the DNA is TGCAGCGTTGAAGATCCGGTCTCCTACGAGCAGTACTTC. Amino acids: CSVEDPVSYEQYF.

The chain combines TRBV5-4 with TRBJ2-2; the match to TRBD1 covers 8 bases. Germline V lookup: CDR1 SGHNT, CDR2 YYREEE (reference sequence). This CDR3 has 14 amino acids. V lost 3 bases and J lost 8; bases outside the gene matches: 6. CDR3 loop: CASSSTGVLGELFF. CDR3 nucleotide sequence: TGTGCCAGCAGCTCGACAGGGGTATTGGGGGAGCTGTTTTTT. Using reference TRBV5-4 and TRBJ2-2 for the parts outside the CDR3, the full variable domain is ETGVTQSPTHLIKTRGQQVTLRCSSQSGHNTVSWYQQALGQGPQFIFQYYREEENGRGNFPPRFSGLQFPNYSSELNVNALELDDSALYLCASSSTGVLGELFFGEGSRLTVL.

CDR3 nucleotide sequence: TGTGCCAGCAGCTTGGACAGGGCTCACTCTGGAAACACCATATATTTT. Translated, it gives CASSLDRAHSGNTIYF. The chain is built from TRBV5-6 and TRBJ1-3; the D gene is possibly TRBD1 (6 bases). This CDR3 region has 16 residues. Trimming took 0 bases from V and 0 from J, leaving 10 bases between them. Per the germline V gene, CDR1 is SGHDT and CDR2 is YYEEEE.

J is TRBJ1-3 and V is TRBV5-5; unclear D gene. Germline-derived CDR1 and CDR2 are SGHKS and YYEKEE (reference sequence). The CDR3 spans 16 residues. Trimming took 0 bases from V and 1 from J, leaving 11 bases between them. The CDR3 loop is CASSLAEGKSGNTIYF. CDR3 nucleotide sequence: TGTGCCAGCAGCTTGGCCGAGGGAAAATCTGGAAACACCATATATTTT.

V usage is TRBV10-3 and J usage is TRBJ1-1, with D maybe TRBD1 (5 bases). V was pared by 6 bases and J by 4 bases, with 9 bases between. The CDR3 loop spans 12 amino acids. Looked up from germline, CDR1 is ENHRY and CDR2 is SYGVKD. CDR3 sequence: CAIRTVGTEAFF. CDR3 in DNA: TGTGCCATCAGGACAGTGGGCACTGAAGCTTTCTTT.

This sequence joins TRBV7-2 and TRBJ2-3; the D call may be TRBD1 or TRBD2 (5 bases each). Germline V CDR1 and CDR2: SGHTA, FQGNSA. This CDR3 region has 15 residues. Trimming left V 7 bases short and J 3 bases short, with 17 bases between. CDR3 protein: CASTIGAGETDTQYF. The CDR3 DNA follows: TGTGCCAGCACCATCGGGGCAGGTGAGACAGATACGCAGTATTTT. Filled out from reference TRBV7-2 and TRBJ2-3, the complete variable domain reads GAGVSQSPSNKVTEKGKDVELRCDPISGHTALYWYRQSLGQGLEFLIYFQGNSAPDKSGLPSDRFSAERTGGSVSTLTIQRTQQEDSAVYLCASTIGAGETDTQYFGPGTRLTVL.

A note on this clone: This sample includes further DNA sequences coding for the same CDR3. The genes are TRBV18 and TRBJ2-7, with 8 bases matching TRBD1. The trim removed 3 bases at V and 2 bases at J, leaving 3 bases unmatched. The CDR3 has 14 residues. The germline gives CDR1 KGHSH, CDR2 LQKENI. CDR3 amino acids: CASSPGQGAYEQYF. DNA of the CDR3: TGTGCCAGCTCACCCGGACAGGGAGCCTACGAGCAGTACTTC.

The rearrangement joins TRBV5-6 to TRBJ1-6; D unclear. Trimming pared 4 bases from V and 5 bases from J, leaving 10 bases between. Germline CDR1 reads SGHDT; CDR2 reads YYEEEE. There are 14 residues in the CDR3. In nucleotides, the CDR3 is TGTGCCAGCAGCGTCAAGCACCATAATTCACCCCTCCACTTT. This encodes CASSVKHHNSPLHF.